This is a list of T cell receptor beta chains from one sample in a study of blood T cell repertoires in COVID-19. This table comes from immunoSEQ multiplex PCR, and its TCRdb copy is limited to in-frame clones, with some not included. The sample carries 95,000 to 150,000 clones, over 80% recorded once. Specimen: PBMCs or T cells enriched from blood (not recorded which). The source of these receptors is a woman aged 30 to 39 who had recovered from COVID-19. Both conserved end residues are part of each CDR3. The D gene is left open where the match is weak. Clone size, where shown, is once, few, many, or a class for clones that have expanded.

size,V,J,D,DNA,CDR3
.,TRBV4-2,TRBJ2-1,TRBD1,TGTGCCAGCAGCCAAGATAAAGGGGGCCCGGAACAACTTCAGTTCTTC,CASSQDKGGPEQLQFF
.,TRBV4-2,TRBJ2-7,.,TGTGCCAGCAGCCAAGCCCGCGAGCAGTACTTC,CASSQAREQYF
.,TRBV7-9,TRBJ2-7,TRBD1,TGTGCCAGCAGCTCGCCGACAGGGATTGGCGAGCAGTACTTC,CASSSPTGIGEQYF
.,TRBV15,TRBJ2-7,.,TGTGCCACCAGCAGAGAGGTTGCCAGCTACGAGCAGTACTTC,CATSREVASYEQYF
once,TRBV7-9,TRBJ2-7,TRBD2,TGTGCCAGCAGCTACTACCGGGACTATAACGAGCAGTACTTC,CASSYYRDYNEQYF
.,TRBV5-1,TRBJ2-1,.,TGCGCCAGCAGCTTGACCCGGGATCCCTACAATGAGCAGTTCTTC,CASSLTRDPYNEQFF
.,TRBV3-1/TRBV3-2,TRBJ2-7,.,TGTGCCAGCAGCCAAGCTCACGAGCAGTACTTC,CASSQAHEQYF
.,TRBV28,TRBJ1-4,TRBD1,TGTGCCAGCAGTGGCCGGGACAGGGGTACTAATGAAAAACTGTTTTTT,CASSGRDRGTNEKLFF
.,TRBV3-1/TRBV3-2,TRBJ2-3,.,TGTGCCAGCAGCCCCCTAAGTATGGGCCGAGGCACAGATACGCAGTATTTT,CASSPLSMGRGTDTQYF
.,TRBV9,TRBJ1-4,TRBD1,TGTGCCAGCAGCGTAGGGAGACAGGGTAACGAAAAACTGTTTTTT,CASSVGRQGNEKLFF
few,TRBV5-1,TRBJ2-3,.,TGCGCCAGCAGCTCCTTCGGGAGCCCCACAGATACGCAGTATTTT,CASSSFGSPTDTQYF
.,TRBV27,TRBJ2-5,TRBD1,TGTGCCAGCAGAAGGGACAGACTTCAAGAGACCCAGTACTTC,CASRRDRLQETQYF
.,TRBV6-6,TRBJ1-2,TRBD1,TGTGCCAGCAGTTACCCGGGACAGGGGAACTATGGCTACACCTTC,CASSYPGQGNYGYTF
few,TRBV18,TRBJ2-1,TRBD1,TGTGCCAGCTCACAGACAGGGTCTCCCGCCTACAATGAGCAGTTCTTC,CASSQTGSPAYNEQFF
few,TRBV7-2,TRBJ1-4,.,TGTGCCAGCAGCTTAGCCCGGAATGAAAAACTGTTTTTT,CASSLARNEKLFF
.,TRBV10-3,TRBJ2-2,TRBD2,TGTGCCATCAAGGCAGCGGGAGCCCTCACCGGGGAGCTGTTTTTT,CAIKAAGALTGELFF
.,TRBV20-1,TRBJ1-2,TRBD1,TGCAGTGCTAGTTGGACCCGGACAGGGGGGGGCTATGGCTACACCTTC,CSASWTRTGGGYGYTF
.,TRBV7-8,TRBJ1-2,TRBD1,TGTGCCAGCAGCTTCAGGGGGCACTATGGCTACACCTTC,CASSFRGHYGYTF
.,TRBV14,TRBJ2-3,.,TGTGCCAGCAGCGCAGACTGGAGCACAGATACGCAGTATTTT,CASSADWSTDTQYF
once,TRBV4-2,TRBJ2-7,.,TGTGCCAGCAGCCAAGACTATCTGGCCTACGAGCAGTACTTC,CASSQDYLAYEQYF
.,TRBV15,TRBJ2-2,TRBD2,TGTGCCACCAGCAGAGATCCCCGACTAGCGGGAGGGGAGCTGTTTTTT,CATSRDPRLAGGELFF
.,TRBV11-3,TRBJ1-2,.,TGTGCCAGCAGCAACCTGGGACTGAGGTTCTATGGCTACACCTTC,CASSNLGLRFYGYTF
.,TRBV6-5,TRBJ2-3,TRBD2,TGTGCCAGCACTTTAGCGGGAGCGGAAGATACGCAGTATTTT,CASTLAGAEDTQYF
.,TRBV19,TRBJ1-1,TRBD1,TGTGCCAGTAGAGTGGGACAGGGGAGGGACACTGAAGCTTTCTTT,CASRVGQGRDTEAFF
.,TRBV19,TRBJ2-2,TRBD2,TGTGCCAGTACCCTGATGGGGAGGGCCCGGGGCGGGGAGCTGTTTTTT,CASTLMGRARGGELFF